The 30 T cell receptor beta chains listed next were all sequenced from one sample in a study of response to subunit inactivated influenza vaccine. TCRdb re-analysed the RT-PCR reads in MiXCR, keeping a single row per CDR3 protein. The sample includes 500,000 to 600,000 distinct CDR3 sequences, 16% seen only once; the top ten take roughly 3%. This sample comprised CD4+ T cells sorted from PBMCs, obtained less than 25 months after vaccination. The receptors shown here come from a man between 50 and 69 years old who received an inactivated influenza vaccine.

This clonotype occurred many times. The CDR3 DNA reads TGCAGCGTTGCTGCAGGGGCGAACACTGAAGCTTTCTTT. Protein product: CSVAAGANTEAFF. The V and J genes are TRBV29-1 and TRBJ1-1, with D perhaps TRBD1 (6 bases). CDR1 is SQVTM, CDR2 ANQGSEA, per germline. The V end was cut by 4 bases, the J end by 1 base, with 10 bases between. The CDR3 covers 13 residues.

The sample holds a few counts of this clonotype. V gene TRBV29-1 combines with J gene TRBJ2-3; the D gene could be TRBD1 or TRBD2 (5 bases each). Per the germline V gene, CDR1 is SQVTM and CDR2 is ANQGSEA. The length of the CDR3 is 11 residues. V lost 4 bases and J lost 6, with 8 bases in between. Here the CDR3 DNA reads TGCAGCGTTGCCGGGGCTGATACGCAGTATTTT. Encoded protein: CSVAGADTQYF.

The chain uses TRBV7-2 and TRBJ2-7, with 9 bases fitting TRBD2. Trimming removed 3 bases from V and 7 bases from J; junction bases left unmatched: 10. The CDR3 spans 15 residues. CDR1 and CDR2 (germline): SGHTA, FQGNSA. The CDR3, as DNA: TGTGCCAGCAGCTTTTTTCTAGCGGGGATGGGGGAGCAGTACTTC. Amino acids: CASSFFLAGMGEQYF.

The gene calls are TRBV24-1 and TRBJ2-7; D uncertain. The CDR3 is 13 residues long. Trimming took off 3 bases at V and 3 bases at J, with 8 bases between the two ends. The germline gives CDR1 KGHDR, CDR2 SFDVKD. The CDR3 sequence: CATSDPNSYEQYF. The CDR3 DNA follows: TGTGCCACCAGTGATCCCAATAGCTACGAGCAGTACTTC.

This clonotype appeared many times. The CDR3 is CASSLAVNTEAFF. DNA for the CDR3: TGCGCCAGCAGCTTGGCTGTGAACACTGAAGCTTTCTTT. This sequence joins TRBV5-1 and TRBJ1-1; D is unclear. Trimming took off 0 bases at V and 0 bases at J, with 3 bases between the two ends. The CDR3 consists of 13 residues. CDR1 is SGHRS and CDR2 is YFSETQ in the germline V gene.

Details on this clonotype: A single base separates this from a much larger clone, so it may be a read error. The chain recombines TRBV4-3 with TRBJ2-1; 11 bases align to TRBD2. The CDR3 is made up of 15 amino acids. The trim removed 6 bases at V and 8 bases at J, leaving 9 bases unmatched. In germline, CDR1 is LGHNA, CDR2 YSLEER. This CDR3 reads CASSKYSGRADEQFF. DNA for the CDR3: TGCGCCAGCAGTAAATATAGCGGGAGGGCCGATGAGCAGTTCTTC.

This chain joins TRBV20-1 and TRBJ2-1; D may match TRBD1 or TRBD2 (5 bases each). Trimming removed 5 bases from V and 0 bases from J, with 17 bases in between. Germline lookup yields CDR1 DFQATT and CDR2 SNEGSKA (reference sequence). This CDR3 spans 16 amino acids. The DNA of the CDR3 is TGCAGTGCTGCCCGGGACCCAGGGAGCTCCTACAATGAGCAGTTCTTC. Amino acids: CSAARDPGSSYNEQFF.

The V and J genes are TRBV6-2 or TRBV6-3 and TRBJ2-3; 7 bases match TRBD2. Germline loops: CDR1 MNHEY, CDR2 SVGEGT. This CDR3 has 16 amino acids. J gave up 0 bases and V 2 bases, and 5 bases lay outside the gene matches. The chain's CDR3 is CASSYGTTGSTDTQYF. The CDR3 nucleotides are TGTGCCAGCAGTTACGGGACTACCGGGAGCACAGATACGCAGTATTTT.

This clonotype showed up just a few times. The chain is built from TRBV20-1 and TRBJ2-7; 8 nucleotides align to TRBD2. The CDR3 is 12 residues long. V was pared by 3 bases and J by 4 bases, with 2 bases of the junction left unmatched. Germline loops: CDR1 DFQATT, CDR2 SNEGSKA (reference sequence). The CDR3 loop reads CSASGGDYEQYF. CDR3 nucleotides: TGCAGTGCTAGCGGGGGGGATTACGAGCAGTACTTC.

The chain recombines TRBV10-3 with TRBJ2-3, with TRBD2 matching 10 bases. The CDR3 is 15 residues long. Germline V gene sequence: CDR1 ENHRY, CDR2 SYGVKD. The V gene end was trimmed by 5 bases and the J gene end by 1 base; junction bases not matched to a gene: 3. CDR3 coding DNA: TGTGCCATCAGTACGGGGACTAGCGGCACAGATACGCAGTATTTT. Its protein is CAISTGTSGTDTQYF.

The CDR3 region has the DNA TGTGCCAGCAGCAGACTACGCCAGTTCTCCGGGGAGCTGTTTTTT. Translated: CASSRLRQFSGELFF. The chain has TRBV3-1 and TRBJ2-2; D perhaps matches TRBD2 (5 bases). Germline V gene sequence: CDR1 LGHDT, CDR2 YNNKEL (reference sequence). V gave up 5 bases and J gave up 6 bases, with 16 bases separating them. This CDR3 spans 15 amino acids.

The V and J genes are TRBV5-5 and TRBJ2-1; D is possibly TRBD1 (6 bases). The germline V and J ends were trimmed by 4 bases and 10 bases, with 15 bases remaining between them. The V gene's germline CDR1 is SGHKS and CDR2 YYEKEE (reference sequence). The CDR3 has 13 amino acids. CDR3 in DNA: TGTGCCAGCAGCGCCCAAACAGGGTACGAGCAGTTCTTC. Amino acids: CASSAQTGYEQFF.

This clonotype was detected ten times or more. The chain is built from TRBV20-1 and TRBJ2-1; 10 nucleotides match TRBD2. Per germline, CDR1 DFQATT and CDR2 SNEGSKA (reference sequence). The V gene end was trimmed by 3 bases and the J gene end by 9 bases; junction bases not matched to a gene: 8. CDR3 length equals 14 residues. This CDR3 is CSASPPGLAIEQFF. CDR3 bases: TGCAGTGCTAGTCCACCGGGACTAGCGATTGAGCAGTTCTTC.

The V and J genes are TRBV10-3 and TRBJ2-1, with TRBD1 identical over 7 bases. J gave up 4 bases and V 9 bases, and 6 bases lay outside the gene matches. The CDR3 is 13 amino acids. Germline loops: CDR1 ENHRY, CDR2 SYGVKD. CDR3 sequence reads: CAMGQPPYNEQFF. The CDR3 DNA reads TGTGCCATGGGACAGCCACCTTACAATGAGCAGTTCTTC.

This clonotype was picked up a small number of times. CDR3 sequence: CASGTRNQETQYF. The CDR3 region has the DNA TGTGCCAGCGGAACTAGGAACCAAGAGACCCAGTACTTC. The chain carries TRBV7-2 and TRBJ2-5; a weak D match, TRBD2 (5 bases). The V gene's germline CDR1 is SGHTA and CDR2 FQGNSA. V was clipped by 8 bases and J by 0 bases, with 10 bases between them. The CDR3 spans 13 residues.

The rearrangement links TRBV24-1 to TRBJ2-1; 9 bases line up with TRBD2. The CDR3 is 17 amino acids. Germline V lookup: CDR1 KGHDR, CDR2 SFDVKD. J gave up 4 bases and V 9 bases, and 15 bases lay outside the gene matches. The CDR3 protein is CATAPDSGRRRYNEQFF. CDR3 sequence (DNA): TGTGCCACCGCCCCGGATAGCGGGAGACGCCGGTACAATGAGCAGTTCTTC.

The chain combines TRBV2 with TRBJ2-1, with 11 bases identical to TRBD2. The junction had 6 bases not matched to a gene; V was cut back by 5 bases and J by 6 bases. There are 15 residues in the CDR3. Germline CDR1 and CDR2: SNHLY and FYNNEI. This chain's CDR3 is CASSMGLAAINEQFF. The DNA for the CDR3 is TGTGCCAGCAGTATGGGACTAGCGGCGATCAATGAGCAGTTCTTC. Full variable domain (missing parts from reference TRBV2 and TRBJ2-1): EPEVTQTPSHQVTQMGQEVILRCVPISNHLYFYWYRQILGQKVEFLVSFYNNEISEKSEIFDDQFSVERPDGSNFTLKIRSTKLEDSAMYFCASSMGLAAINEQFFGPGTRLTVL.

This clonotype was seen a handful of times. The rearrangement links TRBV9 to TRBJ2-2; possibly TRBD1 for D (5 bases). CDR1 is SGDLS and CDR2 is YYNGEE in the germline V gene. The CDR3 contains 16 residues. The germline V and J ends were trimmed by 0 bases and 1 base, with 10 bases remaining between them. CDR3 DNA sequence: TGTGCCAGCAGCGTAGGAGTAGGGGTGAACACCGGGGAGCTGTTTTTT. The encoded protein is CASSVGVGVNTGELFF.

This clonotype was seen at least ten times. The J gene is TRBJ2-7, the V gene TRBV6-2 or TRBV6-3; 9 bases agree with TRBD2. J gave up 3 bases and V 6 bases, and 15 bases lay outside the gene matches. CDR3 length: 17 amino acids. Looked up from germline, CDR1 is MNHEY and CDR2 is SVGEGT. CDR3 loop: CASSPHRLAAKFYEQYF. CDR3 sequence (DNA): TGTGCCAGCAGCCCTCACCGACTAGCGGCGAAGTTCTACGAGCAGTACTTC.

This clonotype was counted a few times. The chain has TRBV25-1 and TRBJ1-1; D perhaps matches TRBD1 (6 bases). This CDR3 has 15 amino acids. Germline CDR1 is MGHDK and CDR2 is SYGVNS. V gave up 5 bases and J gave up 4 bases, with 17 bases separating them. The CDR3 DNA is TGTGCCAGCAGTCTAGTCGGAGGGGGAATCACTGAAGCTTTCTTT. Translating it yields CASSLVGGGITEAFF.

This chain links TRBV30 with TRBJ2-1; D is uncertain. The ends were cut back, 0 bases at V and 7 bases at J, with 13 bases in the middle. The CDR3 is made up of 14 amino acids. The germline gives CDR1 GTSNPN, CDR2 SVGIG (reference sequence). CDR3 loop: CAWSVPPQQNEQFF. CDR3 in DNA: TGTGCCTGGAGTGTACCTCCCCAGCAAAATGAGCAGTTCTTC.

V gene TRBV5-1 combines with J gene TRBJ2-5; 15 nucleotides match TRBD2. In germline, CDR1 is SGHRS, CDR2 YFSETQ. The CDR3 contains 18 residues. V lost 0 bases and J lost 5; bases outside the gene matches: 8. CDR3 amino acids: CASSLVGLAGGLVETQYF. The CDR3 nucleotides are TGCGCCAGCAGCTTGGTGGGACTAGCGGGGGGCCTGGTGGAGACCCAGTACTTC.

This clonotype was observed a handful of times. The chain recombines TRBV7-2 with TRBJ2-6; TRBD1 aligns across 9 bases. Germline assignment: CDR1 SGHTA and CDR2 FQGNSA. This CDR3 contains 19 residues. J was trimmed by 0 bases and V by 0 bases; bases with no gene match: 6. The CDR3 is CASSLAPLQGASGANVLTF. In DNA, the CDR3 is TGTGCCAGCAGCTTAGCCCCCTTACAGGGGGCCTCTGGGGCCAACGTCCTGACTTTC.

This clonotype occurred a few times. The rearrangement uses TRBV5-1 and TRBJ2-5; a weak D match, TRBD1 (6 bases). Trimming stripped 4 bases from V and 4 bases from J, with 14 bases between. This CDR3 has 14 amino acids. Germline CDR1 SGHRS, CDR2 YFSETQ. CDR3 sequence (DNA): TGCGCCAGCAGCGCACAGGGTAAGGGAGAGACCCAGTACTTC. This sequence encodes CASSAQGKGETQYF.

This clonotype has a count of ten or more. The chain joins TRBV6-5 to TRBJ1-4; 8 nucleotides match TRBD1. V was clipped by 0 bases and J by 7 bases; unmatched bases: 10. The CDR3 is 17 residues long. The germline V gene has CDR1 MNHEY and CDR2 SVGAGI. The CDR3 bases are TGTGCCAGCAGTTACTCACCTCCGACAGGGGCAGGTGAAAAACTGTTTTTT. Its protein is CASSYSPPTGAGEKLFF.

The chain couples TRBV12-3 or TRBV12-4 to TRBJ1-6, with D uncertain. This CDR3 has 13 amino acids. Between the trimmed V and J ends, which lost 6 bases and 8 bases, there was a span of 11 bases. The CDR3 protein is CASRIRRDSPLHF. The CDR3 DNA reads TGTGCCAGCAGAATCAGGAGAGATTCACCCCTCCACTTT.

The rearrangement uses TRBV3-1 and TRBJ2-2; TRBD1 matches 8 bases. Germline trimming cut 2 bases from V and 7 bases from J; bases unmatched to any gene: 6. CDR3 length: 15 residues. The V gene's germline CDR1 is LGHDT and CDR2 YNNKEL (reference sequence). DNA for the CDR3: TGTGCCAGCAGCCAACGGGGGACAGGACACGGGGAGCTGTTTTTT. It encodes CASSQRGTGHGELFF.

The genes are TRBV29-1 and TRBJ2-7; the match to TRBD2 covers 8 bases. CDR1 SQVTM and CDR2 ANQGSEA come from the germline V gene. The J segment lost 5 bases and the V segment lost 6 bases, leaving 18 bases of the junction unmatched. This CDR3 is 16 amino acids long. CDR3 region: CSVGGGASGFLDEQYF. In nucleotides, the CDR3 is TGCAGCGTGGGCGGAGGGGCTAGCGGGTTCCTGGACGAGCAGTACTTC.

The sample holds many counts of this clonotype. CDR3 amino acids: CASSYAGGHEQFF. The DNA for the CDR3 is TGTGCCAGCAGTTACGCAGGGGGCCACGAGCAGTTCTTC. This rearrangement joins TRBV6-6 to TRBJ2-1; TRBD1 agrees at 8 bases. CDR1 and CDR2 from the germline V gene are MNHNY and SVGAGI (reference sequence). The length of the CDR3 is 13 residues. J was trimmed by 10 bases and V by 2 bases; bases with no gene match: 4.

This clonotype has a single count. A much bigger clone sits one base away, suggesting this may be a read error. The chain couples TRBV12-3 or TRBV12-4 to TRBJ1-5, with D possibly matching TRBD1 (6 bases). This CDR3 has 14 residues. In nucleotides, the CDR3 is TGTGCCAGCAGACCGGGGGGGCGCAATCAGTCCCAGCATTTT. It translates to CASRPGGRNQSQHF.